Reported below is one T cell receptor beta chain. Its antigen is still unknown. There are no base qualities to consult, and no much larger clone falls within one base. These data belong to a study of cytomegalovirus exposure and HLA in healthy donors (TCRdb year 2017). Study-wide context: An earlier analysis of several hundred of the donors reported more than 250 Gb of sequence data and more than 90 million unique TCR beta sequences from around 200 million T cells. Every repertoire in the discovery cohort had been generated on one and the same sequencing platform. Rather than using new phenotypic data, the later analysis identified candidate immune exposures from TCR beta sequences and from how often those sequences occurred across donors. The number of donors typed differed by locus, with 629-630 for A, B, C, DRB1 and DQB1, more than 500 for DQA1, approximately 570 for DPA1, and around 460 for DPB1. The study combined high-throughput TCR immunosequencing, statistical association of individual TCRs with disease status, and machine learning to predict cytomegalovirus infection status. A later genetic analysis used genome-wide SNP genotypes for about three fifths of the roughly 700 donors, treating that subset as a discovery cohort. In a later analysis, previously published TCR beta repertoires from 550 to 700 donors were re-analyzed and high-resolution HLA genotyping was added so that TCR occurrence patterns could be studied. Among roughly 370 genotyped donors of the cohort, an average of approximately 250,000 unique TCR beta nucleotide sequences were sequenced per donor, roughly 20% of them non-productive. Along with the approximately 600-subject first cohort, a separate validation cohort of approximately 110 different subjects was used. Alongside the repertoire data, information on donor age, sex, ethnicity and CMV serostatus was compiled. The aim of the study was to test whether cataloging public T cell receptors could identify signatures of past pathogen exposure. In an earlier analysis of 587 of the donors, high-throughput TCR beta sequencing was used to judge whether each TCR beta V gene segment behaved as functional or pseudogenic. Of the roughly 400 genotyped donors, over 70% fell in the genetic ancestry cluster associated with self-reported Caucasian donors. HLA typing covered class I and class II loci at four-digit resolution. The T cell repertoires of roughly 660 subjects were profiled by immunosequencing and related to cytomegalovirus serostatus. About 330 gigabases of sequencing data and 75 million to 85 million unique TCR sequences made up an early release that covered several hundred HLA-typed donors. Because of strong linkage in the cohort, five DR-DQ haplotypes were treated as single units for association and clustering.

The CDR1 and CDR2 encoded by the germline V gene are SGHRS and YFSETQ. V is pruned by 1 base and J by 1 base, leaving 8 bases of the junction without a gene match. There are 17 amino acids in the CDR3, from cysteine to phenylalanine inclusive. Just the 51-base CDR3 DNA is kept, in frame starting at base 1. The cohort consisted of 670 or so healthy bone marrow donors. Cohort members were all nominally healthy when sampled, although unrecorded immune exposures were likely present. The donor tested CMV seropositive and was one of the 289 seropositive cohort members. Every donor gave a peripheral blood sample, and the peripheral blood mononuclear cells from that sample were used for TCR beta sequencing. Genomic DNA extraction from the blood cell samples was performed with the Qiagen DNeasy Blood Extraction Kit. The full study reports these points: The study gave a list of under 200 TCR beta chains associated with cytomegalovirus. According to a later analysis, most CMV-associated TCR beta chains appeared to be HLA-restricted, and the HLA associations seemed to be driven largely by CMV exposure. According to the authors, the approach could potentially be generalized to other disease states and immunological phenotypes. Compared with the roughly 710-donor mean, donors in an Asian-associated ancestry cluster had fewer N-insertions in productive TCRs, according to a later genetic analysis. Immune exposure information for the cohort was limited to CMV serostatus. When HLA alleles, especially DR and DQ, strongly co-occurred, attributing TCR associations to individual alleles was difficult. The sequencing pipeline was judged likely to have produced a cluster of highly shared sequence variants as a technical artifact. Some IMGT-functional V segments, including TRBV6-2 and TRBV6-3, could not be told apart with the 87-base-pair reads, so those segments were excluded. This cohort had only TCR beta chains sequenced, and the lack of alpha or paired-chain data limited which features could be detected. A few of the identified cytomegalovirus-associated TCR beta chains were confirmed in vitro to be specific for cytomegalovirus antigens. Broadly in line with IMGT annotations, most TCR beta V segments showed up in productive rearrangements about 87% or about 30% of the time in an earlier analysis of 450 to 750 of the donors. A later analysis reported that several top co-occurrence clusters appeared linked to parvovirus B19, influenza, CMV and Epstein-Barr virus. A further reported finding was that TCR beta sequences accurately predicted the HLA-A and HLA-B alleles for most subjects in the first cohort. An association between a missense DCLRE1C variant and V-gene and J-gene trimming of TCR beta chains was found in a later genetic analysis and replicated in an independent cohort. Because HLA typing was unavailable for some donors at each locus, only the typed subset was used in association tests. According to a later analysis, TCR association rates differed among HLA loci, with DRB1 alleles showing the most associated TCRs and HLA-C alleles showing the fewest. The classifier was reported to diagnose cytomegalovirus status with high specificity and sensitivity in both the original and validation cohorts. Correlated functional status among segregating V segments might reflect linkage disequilibrium, but an unknown experimental factor could not be ruled out. Because counts were too low, seventeen rarely observed V segments, including chromosome 9 orphons, were left out of the earlier analysis of over 550 of the donors. In a later analysis, HLA-associated TCR beta chains were found to be more clonally expanded and to have lower generation probabilities than equally common non-associated chains. At a false discovery rate of 0.05, a later analysis linked around 15,000 TCR beta sequences to specific HLA alleles. Most TCR sequences were seen in very few donors, while some public TCRs were found in many individuals. Sequencing depth was assumed to be roughly uniform across donors in the presence/absence analyses, though that assumption may not hold.

Libraries were built with the immunoSEQ multiplex PCR assay. A mixture of 60 forward primers for TCR Vbeta segments and 13 reverse primers for TCR Jbeta segments was used in the multiplex PCR. The CDR3 region of rearranged TCR beta genes was amplified from genomic DNA by a multiplex PCR assay. Amplified TCR beta libraries were sequenced as 87-base-pair reads on the Illumina HiSeq System. As for the authors' bioinformatics: Across the 500 to 750 repertoires, a later analysis counted some 80 million unique TCR beta chains, approximately 10 million of which were shared by at least two donors. A nearest-neighbor algorithm error-corrected the raw reads and collapsed the reads into unique sequences, merging closely related sequences to remove PCR and sequencing errors. Alignment of CDR3 sequences to IMGT reference sequences was used to assign V, D and J gene segments. Each retained sequence needed at least a six-nucleotide match to both a V gene segment and a J gene segment. Rearrangements were called productive when the CDR3 lacked stop codons and stayed in frame with V and J; all others were non-productive. CDR3 was defined by IMGT convention, running from the second conserved V-encoded cysteine to the conserved J-encoded phenylalanine. In an earlier analysis of roughly 610 of the donors, sequences lacking an unambiguous match to a single V gene segment were excluded. An earlier analysis of about 600 of the donors called V segments functional above 56.7% productive rearrangements and segregating when the between-donor standard deviation exceeded 5%. A statistical classification framework was built to diagnose cytomegalovirus status from the catalog of TCR beta chain sequences. A later analysis assigned V and J genes by comparing TCR nucleotide sequences with IMGT/GENE-DB human TR gene sequences. A later analysis assigned CDR3 sequences and most-parsimonious VDJ recombination scenarios with the TCRdist pipeline. In a later analysis, each TCR beta chain was defined by its CDR3 amino acid sequence together with its V-gene family, and reads without a unique V-gene family were excluded. In a later analysis, 550 to 650 highly shared, low-generation-probability nucleotide sequences were removed to address suspected cross-contamination and a sequencing artifact. In a later analysis, a clonal expansion index for each public chain was calculated from normalized within-repertoire ranks of inferred template counts. A later analysis computed generation probabilities with a VDJ recombination model fitted to out-of-frame rearrangements, and checked the results against IGoR. In a later analysis, hypergeometric tests were used to score TCR-TCR, TCR-HLA and TCR-CMV co-occurrence, with a repertoire-size bias correction applied to TCR pairs. False discovery rates were estimated in a later analysis by permuting HLA or CMV assignments 20 times. In a later analysis, co-occurring TCRs were grouped using DBSCAN, and TCRdist sequence similarity was added for clustering within HLA-allele-positive subsets. Repertoires with fewer than 30,000 or more than 120,000 public chains, plus five repertoires with anomalous nucleotide sharing, were excluded from co-occurrence clustering. TCRdb retrieved this table from immuneACCESS and kept in-frame rearrangements only. Not all clones are present; in checked studies, unresolved V genes account for under half, and no reason is known for the remainder. V, J and clone size were drawn from that table, and D and trimming were deduced from the DNA. The sample table contains 95,000 to 150,000 clones; only one count was recorded for around 69% of them. The top ten constitute roughly 8.6% of the sample.

The rearrangement combines TRBV5-1 with TRBJ2-3; TRBD2 lines up with 8 middle nucleotides. The sequenced sample was PBMCs. The sequence came from a middle-aged woman in good health and CMV-seropositive. The nucleotide sequence reads TGCGCCAGCAGCTTGTCGGGTAGCGGGATTGGCACAGATACGCAGTATTTT. This yields the protein CASSLSGSGIGTDTQYF. Joined to the reference TRBV5-1 and TRBJ2-3 proteins, this CDR3 gives the full variable domain: KAGVTQTPRYLIKTRGQQVTLSCSPISGHRSVSWYQQTPGQGLQFLFEYFSETQRNKGNFPGRFSGRQFSNSRSEMNVSTLELGDSALYLCASSLSGSGIGTDTQYFGPGTRLTVL.